The 17 T cell receptor beta chains presented below share a single source sample, sequenced in a study of cytomegalovirus exposure and HLA in healthy donors. Data came from immunoSEQ multiplex PCR; TCRdb stores just in-frame clones and leaves some out. The sample includes 200,000 to 300,000 clones, roughly 87% seen only once; the top ten take around 3.3%. Sequenced: PBMCs. These receptor sequences come from a woman in her twenties or thirties in good health and CMV-seronegative.

The chain uses TRBV4-3 and TRBJ2-3, with D possibly TRBD1 on 5 matching bases. Looked up from germline, CDR1 is LGHNA and CDR2 is YSLEER. CDR3 length equals 16 residues. Trimming left V 4 bases short and J 4 bases short, with 18 bases between. The CDR3 nucleotides are TGCGCCAGCAGCCTTTCGGAAGTGACAGTCCCAGATACGCAGTATTTT. It translates to CASSLSEVTVPDTQYF.

The chain couples TRBV27 to TRBJ2-1; TRBD2 matches 10 bases. The CDR3 is 15 amino acids. V trimming: 6 bases; J trimming: 2 bases; junction bases outside the gene matches: 4. From germline, CDR1 is MNHEY and CDR2 SMNVEV (reference sequence). The CDR3 nucleotides read TGTGCCAGCAGCCCTAGCGGGAGCGCCTACAATGAGCAGTTCTTC. Protein product: CASSPSGSAYNEQFF.

The chain carries TRBV19 and TRBJ2-2; weak D call: TRBD2 (5 bases). From germline, CDR1 is LNHDA and CDR2 SQIVND (reference sequence). V dropped 5 bases and J dropped 5 bases, with 18 bases sitting between them. The CDR3 is 16 residues long. The CDR3 is CASSDVAGPITGELFF. The CDR3 DNA reads as TGTGCCAGTAGTGATGTGGCGGGTCCAATTACCGGGGAGCTGTTTTTT.

The chain recombines TRBV7-8 with TRBJ2-1; tentatively, D is TRBD2 (6 bases). V was trimmed by 3 bases and J by 5 bases, leaving 17 bases between them. The V gene's germline CDR1 is SGHVS and CDR2 FQNEAQ. The CDR3 is 16 amino acids. The CDR3 DNA reads as TGTGCCAGCAGCTTTCCCGGGGGACGGACCCACAATGAGCAGTTCTTC. Translated: CASSFPGGRTHNEQFF.

The V gene is TRBV7-9, the J gene TRBJ1-4; D uncertain. CDR1 is SEHNR and CDR2 is FQNEAQ in the germline V gene (reference sequence). The ends were cut back, 6 bases at V and 12 bases at J, with 11 bases in the middle. This CDR3 has 11 residues. CDR3 sequence reads: CASSLPGELFF. The CDR3 DNA sequence: TGTGCCAGCAGTTTACCCGGTGAACTGTTTTTT.

This clone appeared a few times. The chain joins TRBV7-9 to TRBJ2-7, with 9 bases aligning to TRBD1. V shed 11 bases, J shed 1 base, and the junction held 9 bases outside the gene matches. The length of the CDR3 is 14 residues. CDR1 SEHNR and CDR2 FQNEAQ come from the germline V gene (reference sequence). The CDR3 DNA reads as TGTGCCTTAGCCGGACAGGGGCCGTCCTACGAGCAGTACTTC. It codes for CALAGQGPSYEQYF.

J is TRBJ2-2 and V is TRBV27, with 7 bases fitting TRBD1. The J segment lost 8 bases and the V segment lost 5 bases, leaving 2 bases of the junction unmatched. Germline V gene sequence: CDR1 MNHEY, CDR2 SMNVEV (reference sequence). This CDR3 is built from 12 residues. The CDR3 spells CASSKTGGELFF. CDR3 nucleotide sequence: TGTGCCAGCAGTAAGACAGGGGGGGAGCTGTTTTTT.

This chain links TRBV7-9 with TRBJ2-1, with no clear D. The V end was cut by 3 bases, the J end by 8 bases, with 5 bases between. This CDR3 comprises 11 residues. Germline V gene data show CDR1 as SEHNR and CDR2 as FQNEAQ (reference sequence). The CDR3 nucleotides are TGTGCCAGCAGCTTTAGCCATGAGCAGTTCTTC. It codes for CASSFSHEQFF.

The V and J genes are TRBV5-1 and TRBJ2-7; 7 nucleotides match TRBD2. CDR1 and CDR2 (germline): SGHRS, YFSETQ. The V segment lost 4 bases and the J segment 7 bases; nucleotides outside the gene matches: 5. This CDR3 has 12 amino acids. The CDR3 coding sequence is TGCGCCAGCAGCGAGCGGGGAGAGGAGCAGTACTTC. Translation: CASSERGEEQYF.

V usage is TRBV14 and J usage is TRBJ2-7; D call uncertain. The ends were cut back, 3 bases at V and 4 bases at J, with 4 bases in the middle. The CDR3 has 11 residues. CDR1 is SGHDN and CDR2 is FVKESK in the germline V gene. The CDR3 protein is CASSHEYEQYF. The CDR3 DNA reads TGTGCCAGCAGCCACGAGTACGAGCAGTACTTC.

The J gene is TRBJ1-2, the V gene TRBV29-1; a weak D match, TRBD1 (5 bases). Germline V lookup: CDR1 SQVTM, CDR2 ANQGSEA. There are 13 residues in the CDR3. V lost 7 bases, J lost 6 bases, and 18 bases lay in between. In DNA, the CDR3 is TGCAGCGGACTAAACGGGACCCCGGATGGCTACACCTTC. The encoded protein is CSGLNGTPDGYTF. The full variable domain, with the rest looked up from reference TRBV29-1 and TRBJ1-2, is SAVISQKPSRDICQRGTSLTIQCQVDSQVTMMFWYRQQPGQSLTLIATANQGSEATYESGFVIDKFPISRPNLTFSTLTVSNMSPEDSSIYLCSGLNGTPDGYTFGSGTRLTVV.

The chain is built from TRBV28 and TRBJ2-1; D is possibly TRBD1 (6 bases). The V and J ends lost 1 base and 2 bases respectively, with 12 bases between them. Germline-derived CDR1 and CDR2 are MDHEN and SYDVKM. The CDR3 extends over 16 amino acids. CDR3 loop: CASSLFRGSTYNEQFF. In nucleotides, the CDR3 is TGTGCCAGCAGTTTATTTAGGGGGAGTACCTACAATGAGCAGTTCTTC.

The J gene is TRBJ2-1, the V gene TRBV9; TRBD1 aligns across 7 bases. The germline V gene has CDR1 SGDLS and CDR2 YYNGEE. Unmatched junction bases numbered 5, after V lost 0 bases and J lost 8 bases. This CDR3 contains 14 residues. The CDR3 spells CASSVAGGMDEQFF. The CDR3 nucleotides read TGTGCCAGCAGCGTAGCAGGGGGTATGGATGAGCAGTTCTTC.

The V gene is TRBV6-5, the J gene TRBJ2-7; perhaps TRBD2 as D (5 bases). Germline V gives CDR1 MNHEY, CDR2 SVGAGI. The V and J ends lost 4 bases and 5 bases respectively, with 9 bases between them. CDR3 length: 12 residues. The CDR3 here is CASSSAGNEQYF. As DNA, the CDR3 is TGTGCCAGCAGTTCCGCCGGGAACGAGCAGTACTTC.

This chain joins TRBV29-1 and TRBJ2-1, with TRBD2 identical over 9 bases. V lost 0 bases and J lost 5; bases outside the gene matches: 5. Germline loops: CDR1 SQVTM, CDR2 ANQGSEA. CDR3 size: 15 residues. The CDR3 DNA follows: TGCAGCGTTGAAGATTATGCGGGAGGGCACAATGAGCAGTTCTTC. Translating it yields CSVEDYAGGHNEQFF.

The CDR3: CASDNPSNQPQHF. The CDR3 coding sequence is TGTGCCAGTGATAACCCTAGCAATCAGCCCCAGCATTTT. This sequence joins TRBV19 and TRBJ1-5; D call uncertain. CDR3 size: 13 residues. V was clipped by 8 bases and J by 0 bases, with 8 bases between them. Germline CDR1 is LNHDA and CDR2 is SQIVND (reference sequence).

The J gene is TRBJ1-4, the V gene TRBV6-5, with D tentatively TRBD1 (6 bases). Germline CDR1 MNHEY, CDR2 SVGAGI. The CDR3 totals 14 residues. V was pared by 6 bases and J by 10 bases, with 18 bases between. CDR3 protein: CASRNRQALGKLFF. The DNA of the CDR3 is TGTGCCAGCAGGAATCGACAGGCCTTGGGAAAACTGTTTTTT.